One and the same sample provided the 3 T cell receptor beta chains below, sequenced in a study of PD-1 blockade in classical Hodgkin lymphoma. TCRdb's table, derived via immunoSEQ multiplex PCR, lists solely in-frame clones and lacks some. The repertoire includes approximately 5,300 clones, over 60% of them detected once, and 3.4% sits in the top ten. The time point denotes: cycle 4 day 1 (C4D1), after six to seven weeks of nivolumab. Each patient's relapse followed autologous stem cell transplantation, and brentuximab vedotin exposure varied. Negative selection with magnetic separation was used to purify CD4+ T cells from thawed PBMCs. The source material was CD4+ T cells from blood, sampled before the fourth cycle of nivolumab. The receptors were gathered from a human donor with classical Hodgkin lymphoma.

The chain employs TRBV29-1 and TRBJ2-4; maybe TRBD1 (5 bases). Trimming removed 3 bases from V and 5 bases from J, with 8 bases in between. Germline V gene sequence: CDR1 SQVTM, CDR2 ANQGSEA. This CDR3 spans 12 amino acids. The CDR3 DNA sequence: TGCAGCGTTGATTTAGGGGAAAACATTCAGTACTTC. Encoded protein: CSVDLGENIQYF.

This chain uses TRBV6-6 with TRBJ2-1; D not resolved. V was clipped by 2 bases and J by 0 bases, with 11 bases between them. The germline V gene has CDR1 MNHNY and CDR2 SVGAGI (reference sequence). The length of the CDR3 is 16 residues. CDR3 DNA sequence: TGTGCCAGCAGTTACCGAGTACCTCCCTCCTACAATGAGCAGTTCTTC. It translates to CASSYRVPPSYNEQFF.

The chain uses TRBV9 and TRBJ2-3; TRBD2 might be the D (6 bases). Germline V gives CDR1 SGDLS, CDR2 YYNGEE. V lost 1 base and J 0 bases, leaving 6 bases between the germline ends. The CDR3 length is 14 residues. The CDR3 bases are TGTGCCAGCAGCGTACGGGGGAGCACAGATACGCAGTATTTT. This translates into CASSVRGSTDTQYF.